Listed below are T cell receptor beta chains from one sample, sequenced in a study of T-cell reconstitution after alpha-beta-depleted transplantation in children. TCRdb re-called the PCR reads through MiXCR, storing one row per CDR3 protein. The sample contains approximately 800,000 distinct CDR3 sequences, under 20% of which appear only once. This sample comprised PBMCs, mostly from graft donor cells, obtained 360 days after TCRalphabeta/CD19-depleted stem cell transplant. Every receptor here comes from a male patient between 5 and 17 years old who had a stem cell transplant for acute lymphoblastic leukemia, so the T cells may come from the graft donor. The CDR3 runs from the conserved cysteine through the conserved F or W. The D gene is left open where the match is weak. Size values are once, few and many counts, or a class for expanded clones, and some rows have none.

TRBJ2-7 TRBD1 TRBV20-1 - TGCAGTGCCCCCCGCCGGGACAGGGGTCCGTTGAGCGAGCAGTACTTC CSAPRRDRGPLSEQYF
TRBJ2-1 TRBD2 TRBV5-1 few TGCGCCAGCAGCTTGTACGTGAAGAGCGGGAGGGCCTACAATGAGCAGTTCTTC CASSLYVKSGRAYNEQFF
TRBJ2-1 - TRBV10-3 few TGTGCCATCAAGGGGCGGGAATGGACTGAGCAGTTCTTC CAIKGREWTEQFF
TRBJ1-1 TRBD1 TRBV29-1 few TGCAGCGTTGAAGGACAGGGGGATCTCAACGCTGAAGCTTTCTTT CSVEGQGDLNAEAFF
TRBJ2-3 - TRBV6-1 - TGTGCCAGCAGCCAACAGGGTTCAGATACGCAGTATTTT CASSQQGSDTQYF
TRBJ2-2 - TRBV12-3/TRBV12-4 - TGTGCCAGCAGCGTCGGGATGGTCACCGGGGAGCTGTTTTTT CASSVGMVTGELFF
TRBJ2-5 - TRBV7-9 - TGTGCCAGCAGCTTAAAAGCGGAAGAGACCCAGTACTTC CASSLKAEETQYF
TRBJ2-2 - TRBV5-1 - TGCGCCAGCAGCTGGCCGGGCACAGGTACCCCGAACACCGGGGAGCTGTTTTTT CASSWPGTGTPNTGELFF
TRBJ2-6 - TRBV12-3/TRBV12-4 few TGTGCCAGCCACATTCTGGGGGCGCGTGGGGCCAACGTCCTGACTTTC CASHILGARGANVLTF
TRBJ1-1 TRBD1 TRBV12-3/TRBV12-4 - TGTGCCAGCAGTTTGGGTTTTATGGGTAGGGGACAGGGGCCCGACACTGAAGCTTTCTTT CASSLGFMGRGQGPDTEAFF
TRBJ2-5 - TRBV4-1 few TGCGCCAGCAGCCAGCCGACAGGAGGGGGGCAAGAGACCCAGTACTTC CASSQPTGGGQETQYF
TRBJ1-2 - TRBV13 - TGTGCCAGCAGCTCCCGAGGTTCAACCTACTATGGCTACACCTTC CASSSRGSTYYGYTF
TRBJ2-2 TRBD2 TRBV11-1 few TGTGCCAGCAGCTTAGCAAACCTCTTAAACCGATGGTCTAGCGGGAACACCGGGGAGCTGTTTTTT CASSLANLLNRWSSGNTGELFF